The sequence of this TCR beta chain was determined in a study of cytomegalovirus exposure and HLA in healthy donors. Notes on the study in general: The study flagged some 180 TCR beta chains as cytomegalovirus-associated.

The CDR3 extends over 17 amino acids. The germline CDR1 and CDR2 sequences are SGHRS and YFSETQ. After removal of 4 bases from V and 0 bases from J, the junction contained 4 bases not matched to a gene. This cohort consisted of healthy bone marrow donors. The PCR contained 60 Vbeta and 13 Jbeta primers. Some clones are missing from TCRdb's copy, which holds only in-frame ones; the method was immunoSEQ multiplex PCR. The data contain 65,000 to 100,000 clones, about three quarters of them singletons. This clone was observed once. Its antigen is unidentified. The TCR was taken from a female donor in good health and CMV-seronegative. The sample consisted of PBMCs. This chain joins TRBV5-1 and TRBJ2-7; 16 bases line up with TRBD2. The DNA of the CDR3 is TGCGCCAGCAGCCCCGGGACTAGCGGGAGGGCCTCCTACGAGCAGTACTTC. It translates to CASSPGTSGRASYEQYF.